This TCR beta chain was captured by sequencing in a study of control samples from healthy donors and cancer patients. Sequencing was performed with immunoSEQ multiplex PCR; in TCRdb, only in-frame clones are kept and a portion is missing. The sample has more than 150,000 clones, more than 85% seen once. Between the trimmed V and J ends, which lost 6 bases and 4 bases, there was a span of 13 bases. There are 13 residues in the CDR3. Germline lookup yields CDR1 SQVTM and CDR2 ANQGSEA. The V call is TRBV29-1, the J call TRBJ1-5; weak D call: TRBD1 (5 bases). Sequencing was done on a sample of blood. The TCR originated in a man between 45 and 60 years old in good health. Here the CDR3 DNA reads TGCAGCGTAGCAGGGCGGGGGAATCAGCCCCAGCATTTT. Translation gives CSVAGRGNQPQHF.